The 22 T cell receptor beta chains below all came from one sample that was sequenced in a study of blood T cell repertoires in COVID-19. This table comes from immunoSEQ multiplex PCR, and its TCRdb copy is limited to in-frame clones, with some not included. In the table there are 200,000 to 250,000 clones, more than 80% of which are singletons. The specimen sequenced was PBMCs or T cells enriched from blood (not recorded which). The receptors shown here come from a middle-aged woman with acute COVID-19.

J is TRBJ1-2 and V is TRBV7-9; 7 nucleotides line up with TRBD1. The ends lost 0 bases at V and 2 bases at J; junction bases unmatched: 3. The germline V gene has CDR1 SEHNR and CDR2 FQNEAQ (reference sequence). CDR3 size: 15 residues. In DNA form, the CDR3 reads TGTGCCAGCAGCTTAGCGAGGGACAGAAACTATGGCTACACCTTC. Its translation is CASSLARDRNYGYTF.

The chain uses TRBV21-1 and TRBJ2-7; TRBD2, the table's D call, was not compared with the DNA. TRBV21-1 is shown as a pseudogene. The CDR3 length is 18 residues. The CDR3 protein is CASSSFRKDGIVSYEQYV. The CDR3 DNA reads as TGTGCCAGCAGCTCATTCCGGAAGGACGGGATCGTGTCCTACGAGCAGTACGTC.

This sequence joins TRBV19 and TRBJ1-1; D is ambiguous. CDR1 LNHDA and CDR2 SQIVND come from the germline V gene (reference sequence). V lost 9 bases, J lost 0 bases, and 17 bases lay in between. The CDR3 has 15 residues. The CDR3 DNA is TGTGCCAGCGGCCCTAGAGGGCTAATGAACACTGAAGCTTTCTTT. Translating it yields CASGPRGLMNTEAFF.

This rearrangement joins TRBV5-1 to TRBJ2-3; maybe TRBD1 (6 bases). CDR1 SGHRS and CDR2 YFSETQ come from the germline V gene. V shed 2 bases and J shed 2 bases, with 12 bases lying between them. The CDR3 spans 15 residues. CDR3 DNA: TGCGCCAGCAGCTTATCACAGGGTTTCACAGATACGCAGTATTTT. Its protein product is CASSLSQGFTDTQYF.

CDR3 DNA sequence: TGCGCCAGCAGCTTGGCAGGGTCTGGAAACACCATATATTTT. It specifies CASSLAGSGNTIYF. The rearrangement joins TRBV5-1 to TRBJ1-3, with D possibly being TRBD1 (5 bases). Per the germline V gene, CDR1 is SGHRS and CDR2 is YFSETQ. Trimming left V 0 bases short and J 1 base short, with 5 bases between. The length of the CDR3 is 14 residues.

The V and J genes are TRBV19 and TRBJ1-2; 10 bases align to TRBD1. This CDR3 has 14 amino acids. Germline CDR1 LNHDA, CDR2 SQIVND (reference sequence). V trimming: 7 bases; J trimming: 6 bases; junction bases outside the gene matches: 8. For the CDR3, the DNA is TGTGCCAGTACCCGAGGACAGGGGGTACATGGCTACACCTTC. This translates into CASTRGQGVHGYTF. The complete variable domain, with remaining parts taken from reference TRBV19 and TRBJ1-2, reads DGGITQSPKYLFRKEGQNVTLSCEQNLNHDAMYWYRQDPGQGLRLIYYSQIVNDFQKGDIAEGYSVSREKKESFPLTVTSAQKNPTAFYLCASTRGQGVHGYTFGSGTRLTVV.

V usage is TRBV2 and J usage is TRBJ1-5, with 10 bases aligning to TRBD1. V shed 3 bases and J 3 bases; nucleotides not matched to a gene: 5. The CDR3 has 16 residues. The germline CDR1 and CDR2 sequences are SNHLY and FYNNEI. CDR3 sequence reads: CASSEWDRGYNQPQHF. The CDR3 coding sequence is TGTGCCAGCAGTGAGTGGGACAGGGGATACAATCAGCCCCAGCATTTT.

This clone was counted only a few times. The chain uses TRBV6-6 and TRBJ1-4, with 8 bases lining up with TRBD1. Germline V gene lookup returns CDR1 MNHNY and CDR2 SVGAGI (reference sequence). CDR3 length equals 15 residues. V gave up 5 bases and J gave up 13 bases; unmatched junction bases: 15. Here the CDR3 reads CASSPRAGGSGTLFF. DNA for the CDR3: TGTGCCAGCAGTCCTAGAGCAGGGGGCTCTGGAACACTGTTTTTT.

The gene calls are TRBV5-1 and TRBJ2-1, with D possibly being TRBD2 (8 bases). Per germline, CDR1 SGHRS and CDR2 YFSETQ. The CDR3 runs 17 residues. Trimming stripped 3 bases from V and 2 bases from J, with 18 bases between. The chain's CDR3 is CASSSGGGQSPYNEQFF. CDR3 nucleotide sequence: TGCGCCAGCAGCTCCGGGGGGGGACAGAGCCCCTACAATGAGCAGTTCTTC. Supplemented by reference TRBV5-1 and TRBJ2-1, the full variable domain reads KAGVTQTPRYLIKTRGQQVTLSCSPISGHRSVSWYQQTPGQGLQFLFEYFSETQRNKGNFPGRFSGRQFSNSRSEMNVSTLELGDSALYLCASSSGGGQSPYNEQFFGPGTRLTVL.

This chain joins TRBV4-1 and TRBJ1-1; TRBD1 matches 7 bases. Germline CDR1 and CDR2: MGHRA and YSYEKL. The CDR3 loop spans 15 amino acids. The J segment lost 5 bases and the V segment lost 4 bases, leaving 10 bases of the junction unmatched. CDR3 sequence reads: CASSPRQGSGTEAFF. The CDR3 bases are TGCGCCAGCAGCCCAAGACAGGGAAGTGGAACTGAAGCTTTCTTT.

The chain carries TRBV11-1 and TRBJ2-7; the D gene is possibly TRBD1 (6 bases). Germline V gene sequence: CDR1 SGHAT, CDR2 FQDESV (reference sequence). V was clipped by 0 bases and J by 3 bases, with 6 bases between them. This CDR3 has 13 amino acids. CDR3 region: CASSLATGYEQYF. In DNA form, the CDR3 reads TGTGCCAGCAGCTTAGCGACAGGCTACGAGCAGTACTTC.

The CDR3 sequence: CASSDGGTGELFF. CDR3 nucleotide sequence: TGTGCCAGCAGTGACGGGGGCACCGGGGAGCTGTTTTTT. The rearrangement uses TRBV2 and TRBJ2-2; D is possibly TRBD2 (6 bases). V was shortened by 3 bases and J by 4 bases, with 6 bases between the two germline ends. CDR1 is SNHLY, CDR2 FYNNEI, per germline. The CDR3 has 13 residues. The variable domain in full, with the rest retrieved from reference TRBV2 and TRBJ2-2, is EPEVTQTPSHQVTQMGQEVILRCVPISNHLYFYWYRQILGQKVEFLVSFYNNEISEKSEIFDDQFSVERPDGSNFTLKIRSTKLEDSAMYFCASSDGGTGELFFGEGSRLTVL.

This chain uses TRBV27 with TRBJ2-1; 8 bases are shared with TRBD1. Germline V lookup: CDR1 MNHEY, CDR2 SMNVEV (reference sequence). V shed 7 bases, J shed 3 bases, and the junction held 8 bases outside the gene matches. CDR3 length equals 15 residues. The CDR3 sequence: CASTPTGVFYNEQFF. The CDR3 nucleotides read TGTGCCAGCACCCCGACAGGGGTTTTCTACAATGAGCAGTTCTTC.

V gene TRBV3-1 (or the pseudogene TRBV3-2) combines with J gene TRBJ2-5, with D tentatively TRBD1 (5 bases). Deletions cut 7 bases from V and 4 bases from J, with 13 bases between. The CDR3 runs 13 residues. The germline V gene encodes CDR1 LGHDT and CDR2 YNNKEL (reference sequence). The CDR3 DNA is TGTGCCAGCATTAGCAGGGTAGGAGAGACCCAGTACTTC. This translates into CASISRVGETQYF.

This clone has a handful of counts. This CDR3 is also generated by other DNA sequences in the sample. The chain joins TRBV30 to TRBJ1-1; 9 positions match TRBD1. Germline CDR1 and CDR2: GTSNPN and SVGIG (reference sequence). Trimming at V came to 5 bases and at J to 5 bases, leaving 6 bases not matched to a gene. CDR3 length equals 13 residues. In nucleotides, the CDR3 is TGTGCCTGGGAGGACAGGGGAGGTACTGAAGCTTTCTTT. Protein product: CAWEDRGGTEAFF. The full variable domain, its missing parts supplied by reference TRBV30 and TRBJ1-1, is SQTIHQWPATLVQPVGSPLSLECTVEGTSNPNLYWYRQAAGRGLQLLFYSVGIGQISSEVPQNLSASRPQDRQFILSSKKLLLSDSGFYLCAWEDRGGTEAFFGQGTRLTVV.

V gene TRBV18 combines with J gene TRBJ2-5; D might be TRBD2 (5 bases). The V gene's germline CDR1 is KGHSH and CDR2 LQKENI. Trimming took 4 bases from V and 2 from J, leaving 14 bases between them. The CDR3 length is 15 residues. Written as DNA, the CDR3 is TGTGCCAGCTCACTAATCGGGGTAAAACAAGAGACCCAGTACTTC. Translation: CASSLIGVKQETQYF. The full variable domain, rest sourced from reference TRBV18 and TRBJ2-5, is NAGVMQNPRHLVRRRGQEARLRCSPMKGHSHVYWYRQLPEEGLKFMVYLQKENIIDESGMPKERFSAEFPKEGPSILRIQQVVRGDSAAYFCASSLIGVKQETQYFGPGTRLLVL.

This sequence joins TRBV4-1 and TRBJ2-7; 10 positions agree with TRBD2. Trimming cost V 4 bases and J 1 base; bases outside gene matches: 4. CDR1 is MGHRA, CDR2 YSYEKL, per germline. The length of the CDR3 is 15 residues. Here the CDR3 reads CASSPFSGGSYEQYF. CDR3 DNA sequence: TGCGCCAGCAGCCCCTTTAGCGGGGGGTCCTACGAGCAGTACTTC.

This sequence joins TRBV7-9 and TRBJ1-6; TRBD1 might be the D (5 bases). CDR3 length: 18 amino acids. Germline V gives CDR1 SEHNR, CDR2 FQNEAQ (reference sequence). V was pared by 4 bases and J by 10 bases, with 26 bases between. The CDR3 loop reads CASSSNSAGSAARSPLHF. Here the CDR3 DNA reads TGTGCCAGCAGCTCTAATTCCGCAGGGTCCGCGGCTCGCTCACCCCTCCACTTT.

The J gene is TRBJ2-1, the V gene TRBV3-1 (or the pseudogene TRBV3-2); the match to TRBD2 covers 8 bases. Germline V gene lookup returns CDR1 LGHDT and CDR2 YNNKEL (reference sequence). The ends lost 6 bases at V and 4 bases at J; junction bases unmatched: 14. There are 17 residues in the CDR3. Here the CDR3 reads CASSPPYGTSPYNEQFF. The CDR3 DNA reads TGTGCCAGCAGTCCCCCATACGGGACTAGTCCGTACAATGAGCAGTTCTTC.

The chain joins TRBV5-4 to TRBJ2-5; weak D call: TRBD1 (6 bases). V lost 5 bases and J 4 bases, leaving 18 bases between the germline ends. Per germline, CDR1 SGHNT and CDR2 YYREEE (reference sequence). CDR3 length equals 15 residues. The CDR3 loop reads CASRTGRKGLETQYF. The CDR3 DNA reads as TGTGCCAGCAGGACAGGACGGAAGGGGTTAGAGACCCAGTACTTC.

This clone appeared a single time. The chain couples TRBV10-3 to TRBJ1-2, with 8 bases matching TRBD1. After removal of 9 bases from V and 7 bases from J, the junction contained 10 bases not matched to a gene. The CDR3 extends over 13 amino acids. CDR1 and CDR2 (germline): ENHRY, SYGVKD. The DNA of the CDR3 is TGTGCCATTAACACAGGGGGAAGAGGTGGCTACACCTTC. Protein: CAINTGGRGGYTF.

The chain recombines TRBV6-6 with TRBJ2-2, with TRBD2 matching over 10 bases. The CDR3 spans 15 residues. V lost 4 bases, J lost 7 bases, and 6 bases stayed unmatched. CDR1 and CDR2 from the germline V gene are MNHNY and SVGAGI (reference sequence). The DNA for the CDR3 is TGTGCCAGCAGTTGGACTAGCGGTCGTGGCGGGGAGCTGTTTTTT. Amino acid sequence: CASSWTSGRGGELFF.